This TCR beta chain was identified during a study of cytomegalovirus exposure and HLA in healthy donors. As for the study in general: It was reported in a later analysis that the same platform had been used for the 120 or so validation repertoires as for the 666 first-cohort repertoires. Study outcomes and limitations: The study put 150 to 200 TCR beta chains on its list as cytomegalovirus-associated.

The CDR3 extends over 13 amino acids. Trimming took off 10 bases at V and 1 base at J, with 8 bases between the two ends. Germline CDR1 and CDR2: MNHEY and SVGAGI. To note about this clone: The target antigen is unknown.

Assay used: immunoSEQ multiplex PCR; TCRdb lists only in-frame clones, some missing. The sample gives 220,000 or so clones, approximately 87% of which show up once; around 5.4% is in the top ten. This receptor was obtained from a woman between 18 and 30 years old in good health and CMV-seronegative. The sample taken for sequencing was PBMCs. The V gene is TRBV6-5, the J gene TRBJ2-6, with a possible D match to TRBD1 (5 bases). The CDR3 protein is CATKGSGANVLTF. DNA for the CDR3: TGTGCCACTAAGGGGTCTGGGGCCAACGTCCTGACTTTC.